A selection of T cell receptor beta chains follows, all from one sample in a study of cytomegalovirus exposure and HLA in healthy donors. Produced via immunoSEQ multiplex PCR; TCRdb's table is partial and in-frame only. The sample consists of roughly 250,000 clones, roughly 80% of them appearing once. Specimen: PBMCs. These receptors all come from a girl aged 2 to 9 in good health and CMV-seronegative. CDR3s include the opening cysteine and the closing phenylalanine or tryptophan.

V gene,CDR3 protein
TRBV4-2,CASSQVLAYNEQFF
TRBV28,CASSSDSPRQPQHF
TRBV7-6,CASSRTSGAYEQYF
TRBV5-6,CASSFRGSSYEQYF
TRBV5-5,CASSLDMGGEAFF
TRBV5-6,CASSLQVSSEKLFF
TRBV27,CASSIRQGLGTGELFF
TRBV10-1,CASSADWGTDTQYF
TRBV14,CASSQDSLLKHHYEQYF
TRBV7-2,CASSLVGRAGSGEKLFF
TRBV29-1,CSVEQTSGKPGELFF
TRBV28,CASQVYSNQPQHF
TRBV7-9,CASSSSLTGINEQYF
TRBV11-1,CASSQTGSVTEAFF
TRBV19,CASSIDLAGRTGELFF
TRBV28,CAIKPGHLRYTEAFF
TRBV28,CASSPGLHSSYEQYF
TRBV11-1,CASSPRDRDNSPLHF